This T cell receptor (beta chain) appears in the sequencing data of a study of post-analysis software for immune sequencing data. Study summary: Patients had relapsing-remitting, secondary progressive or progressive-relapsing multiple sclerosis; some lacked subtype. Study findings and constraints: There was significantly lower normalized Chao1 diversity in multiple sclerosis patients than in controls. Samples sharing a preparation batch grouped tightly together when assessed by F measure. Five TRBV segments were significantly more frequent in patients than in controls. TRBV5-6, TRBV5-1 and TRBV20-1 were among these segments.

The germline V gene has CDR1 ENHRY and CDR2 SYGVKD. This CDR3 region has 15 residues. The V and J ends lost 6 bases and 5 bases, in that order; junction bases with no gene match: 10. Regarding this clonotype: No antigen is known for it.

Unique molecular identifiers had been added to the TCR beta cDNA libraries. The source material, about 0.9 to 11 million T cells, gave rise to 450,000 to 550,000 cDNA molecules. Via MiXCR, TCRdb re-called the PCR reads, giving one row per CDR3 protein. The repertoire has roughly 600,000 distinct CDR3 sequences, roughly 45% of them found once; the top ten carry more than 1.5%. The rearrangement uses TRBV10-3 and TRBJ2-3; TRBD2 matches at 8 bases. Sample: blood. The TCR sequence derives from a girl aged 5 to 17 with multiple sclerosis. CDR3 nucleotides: TGTGCCATCAGCGGGCCCGGGACTAGGGGAGATACGCAGTATTTT. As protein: CAISGPGTRGDTQYF.